These 27 T cell receptor beta chains were sequenced from one sample in a study of OX40 agonist ivuxolimab in advanced cancers. Here immunoSEQ multiplex PCR was the method, and the copy in TCRdb shows in-frame clones only, minus some. The repertoire includes 20,000 to 30,000 clones, 83% of them detected once, and 9% to 15% sits in the top ten. Sequences were derived from CD4+ or CD8+ T cells sorted from blood, sampled in a trial of the OX40 agonist ivuxolimab. All receptors derive from an adult with an advanced solid tumor such as melanoma, head and neck, liver or kidney cancer.

The V gene is TRBV7-6, the J gene TRBJ1-6; 10 positions match TRBD1. The CDR3 is 18 residues long. Germline loops: CDR1 SGHVS, CDR2 FNYEAQ. The junction had 16 bases not matched to a gene; V was cut back by 5 bases and J by 9 bases. The CDR3 DNA reads TGTGCCAGCAGCCAAACCCTGACAGGGGGCGATTCGATTTCACCCCTCCACTTT. Protein sequence: CASSQTLTGGDSISPLHF. The full variable domain, its missing parts supplied by reference TRBV7-6 and TRBJ1-6, is GAGVSQSPRYKVTKRGQDVALRCDPISGHVSLYWYRQALGQGPEFLTYFNYEAQQDKSGLPNDRFSAERPEGSISTLTIQRTEQRDSAMYRCASSQTLTGGDSISPLHFGNGTRLTVT.

This clone is medium-sized by share. The sample has other DNA sequences that encode this CDR3 too. The rearrangement joins TRBV6-1 to TRBJ2-7, with D possibly being TRBD1 (6 bases). Germline V lookup: CDR1 MNHNS, CDR2 SASEGT. Trimming removed 3 bases at V and 3 bases at J, with 6 bases between. CDR3 length: 12 amino acids. This CDR3 is CASSDRGYEQYF. CDR3 in DNA: TGTGCCAGCAGTGACAGGGGCTACGAGCAGTACTTC.

J is TRBJ2-7 and V is TRBV15, with 9 bases that match TRBD1. Germline assignment: CDR1 LNHNV and CDR2 YYDKDF (reference sequence). The V and J ends lost 4 bases and 4 bases, in that order; junction bases with no gene match: 11. The CDR3 has 16 residues. The CDR3 DNA follows: TGTGCCACCAGCACTCGATTCACAGGGGGCCTTTACGAGCAGTACTTC. Residues: CATSTRFTGGLYEQYF.

This clone was seen once. The chain has TRBV28 and TRBJ2-5; D possibly corresponds to TRBD2 (6 bases). Trimming pared 6 bases from V and 4 bases from J, leaving 12 bases between. The CDR3 is 13 residues long. Germline loops: CDR1 MDHEN, CDR2 SYDVKM. The CDR3 sequence: CASSTGEVETQYF. Written as DNA, the CDR3 is TGTGCCAGCAGCACCGGGGAGGTAGAGACCCAGTACTTC.

The rearrangement joins TRBV10-2 to TRBJ1-3; no reliable D call. CDR3 length: 14 amino acids. Germline CDR1 is WSHSY and CDR2 is SAAADI. Trimming left V 6 bases short and J 0 bases short, with 9 bases between. The CDR3 nucleotides are TGCGCCAGCAGGGATTTTTACTCTGGAAACACCATATATTTT. Translating it yields CASRDFYSGNTIYF.

The chain joins TRBV4-1 to TRBJ2-3, with TRBD1 matching over 8 bases. CDR1 is MGHRA and CDR2 is YSYEKL in the germline V gene. The V and J ends lost 4 bases and 3 bases, in that order; junction bases with no gene match: 6. This CDR3 has 15 amino acids. In DNA, the CDR3 is TGCGCCAGCAGCCCAGGCAGGGGGCGGACAGATACGCAGTATTTT. This gives the protein CASSPGRGRTDTQYF.

This chain connects TRBV15 to TRBJ1-2, with a tentative D call TRBD1 (5 bases). Germline CDR1 is LNHNV and CDR2 is YYDKDF (reference sequence). The CDR3 extends over 14 amino acids. Trimming left V 5 bases short and J 2 bases short, with 12 bases between. Here the CDR3 DNA reads TGTGCCACCAGCGTCCACCGGGACAACTATGGCTACACCTTC. Its protein product is CATSVHRDNYGYTF.

The chain employs TRBV11-1 and TRBJ1-1; no clear D. CDR1 is SGHAT and CDR2 is FQDESV in the germline V gene (reference sequence). The CDR3 runs 13 residues. V was shortened by 3 bases and J by 3 bases, with 8 bases between the two germline ends. CDR3 sequence: CASSFDGDTEAFF. For the CDR3, the DNA is TGTGCCAGCAGCTTTGATGGGGACACTGAAGCTTTCTTT.

The chain carries TRBV6-1 and TRBJ2-7; 8 bases map to TRBD2. Trimming removed 8 bases from V and 4 bases from J; junction bases left unmatched: 10. The CDR3 is 14 residues long. Germline V gives CDR1 MNHNS, CDR2 SASEGT. The CDR3 reads CASSPRGGGYEQYF. The CDR3 DNA is TGTGCCAGCTCCCCCCGGGGGGGTGGGTACGAGCAGTACTTC.

The chain employs TRBV30 and TRBJ2-1; D is ambiguous. CDR1 GTSNPN and CDR2 SVGIG come from the germline V gene (reference sequence). This CDR3 has 11 amino acids. The V end lost 0 bases, the J end lost 8 bases, and 5 bases lay between the germline ends. This chain's CDR3 is CAWSVRHEQFF. The CDR3 DNA follows: TGTGCCTGGAGTGTACGGCATGAGCAGTTCTTC.

The chain has TRBV9 and TRBJ2-2; TRBD1 agrees at 9 bases. Germline CDR1 SGDLS, CDR2 YYNGEE. This CDR3 comprises 19 residues. V lost 3 bases, J lost 0 bases, and 12 bases stayed unmatched. CDR3 amino acids: CASSATGTGILANTGELFF. The CDR3 coding sequence is TGTGCCAGCAGCGCCACCGGGACAGGGATCCTCGCGAACACCGGGGAGCTGTTTTTT. Drawing the rest from reference TRBV9 and TRBJ2-2, the complete variable domain is DSGVTQTPKHLITATGQRVTLRCSPRSGDLSVYWYQQSLDQGLQFLIQYYNGEERAKGNILERFSAQQFPDLHSELNLSSLELGDSALYFCASSATGTGILANTGELFFGEGSRLTVL.

V gene TRBV4-1 combines with J gene TRBJ2-1; maybe TRBD2 (6 bases). V gave up 1 base and J gave up 7 bases, with 8 bases separating them. The CDR3 extends over 13 amino acids. The germline CDR1 and CDR2 sequences are MGHRA and YSYEKL. The CDR3 region is CASSQVGGNEQFF. The CDR3 nucleotides are TGCGCCAGCAGCCAAGTCGGAGGGAATGAGCAGTTCTTC.

The chain joins TRBV27 to TRBJ1-1; D is ambiguous. Germline CDR1 is MNHEY and CDR2 is SMNVEV (reference sequence). CDR3 length: 13 amino acids. V lost 6 bases to trimming and J lost 6 bases, with 14 bases between them. The CDR3 spells CASSPSGLAEAFF. In DNA, the CDR3 is TGTGCCAGCAGCCCGTCGGGGTTGGCTGAAGCTTTCTTT.

This chain uses TRBV7-9 with TRBJ1-2; TRBD1 matches at 8 bases. V shed 3 bases, J shed 6 bases, and the junction held 15 bases outside the gene matches. CDR1 and CDR2 from the germline V gene are SEHNR and FQNEAQ (reference sequence). This CDR3 region has 17 residues. The CDR3 sequence: CASSFPAGTGETDGYTF. CDR3 nucleotides: TGTGCCAGCAGCTTCCCTGCGGGGACAGGCGAGACCGATGGCTACACCTTC.

A single count supports this clone. This chain links TRBV30 with TRBJ1-2; D is possibly TRBD1 (6 bases). V was trimmed by 3 bases and J by 4 bases, leaving 18 bases between them. The CDR3 totals 15 residues. Germline CDR1 reads GTSNPN; CDR2 reads SVGIG (reference sequence). The CDR3 DNA sequence: TGTGCCTGGAGCCCGGTGGGGGGCGAGGGCTATGGCTACACCTTC. Amino acid sequence: CAWSPVGGEGYGYTF.

As regards this clone: Relative to the germline gene, one junction end is altered; a read error may explain this. Other DNA sequences in the sample encode the same CDR3. The chain employs TRBV2 and TRBJ1-1; D is possibly TRBD1 (6 bases). CDR1 and CDR2 (germline): SNHLY, FYNNEI. The CDR3 runs 14 residues. DNA for the CDR3: TGTGCCAGCAGACCCGGACAGCAGAACACTGAAGCCTTCTTT. Its translation: CASRPGQQNTEAFF.

This clone was observed a few times. V usage is TRBV7-2 and J usage is TRBJ2-2, with a possible D match to TRBD2 (5 bases). Trimming removed 5 bases at V and 3 bases at J, with 10 bases between. CDR3 length: 14 residues. CDR1 and CDR2 from the germline V gene are SGHTA and FQGNSA. CDR3 sequence: CASSEDSYTGELFF. DNA of the CDR3: TGTGCCAGCAGCGAGGACTCCTACACCGGGGAGCTGTTTTTT.

The genes are TRBV11-2 and TRBJ2-1, with D perhaps TRBD2 (7 bases). Germline V gene data show CDR1 as SGHAT and CDR2 as FQNNGV. V lost 5 bases, J lost 0 bases, and 14 bases lay in between. The CDR3 runs to 16 residues. CDR3 region: CASSRGGTSSYNEQFF. Here the CDR3 DNA reads TGTGCCAGCAGCCGCGGGGGCACGAGCTCCTACAATGAGCAGTTCTTC.

The CDR3 coding sequence is TGTGCCAGCTCACAGGACAGGGTCTATCAGCCCCAGCATTTT. It codes for CASSQDRVYQPQHF. The gene calls are TRBV18 and TRBJ1-5; 8 bases match TRBD1. Trimming cost V 4 bases and J 5 bases; bases outside gene matches: 4. Germline lookup yields CDR1 KGHSH and CDR2 LQKENI. The CDR3 spans 14 residues.

V is TRBV7-8 and J is TRBJ1-1, with a tentative D call TRBD1 (5 bases). This CDR3 region has 16 residues. CDR1 SGHVS and CDR2 FQNEAQ come from the germline V gene. Trimming pared 1 base from V and 2 bases from J, leaving 14 bases between. CDR3 loop: CASSLGRQTRNTEAFF. The DNA of the CDR3 is TGTGCCAGCAGCTTAGGCCGACAGACGAGAAACACTGAAGCTTTCTTT.

This rearrangement joins TRBV5-1 to TRBJ2-7, with 10 bases fitting TRBD2. CDR1 and CDR2 from the germline V gene are SGHRS and YFSETQ. The CDR3 covers 16 residues. After removal of 4 bases from V and 3 bases from J, the junction contained 10 bases not matched to a gene. DNA of the CDR3: TGCGCCAGCAGCCTTAGCGGGGGGCTCGTGATCTACGAGCAGTACTTC. As protein: CASSLSGGLVIYEQYF.

V usage is TRBV19 and J usage is TRBJ2-3, with a tentative D call TRBD1 (6 bases). The CDR3 has 13 residues. CDR1 is LNHDA, CDR2 SQIVND, per germline (reference sequence). Trimming removed 7 bases from V and 7 bases from J, with 15 bases in between. The CDR3 loop reads CASTTTGWNTQYF. Here the CDR3 DNA reads TGTGCCAGTACTACGACAGGTTGGAATACGCAGTATTTT.

This chain connects TRBV11-2 to TRBJ2-7, with no clear D. The CDR3 contains 13 residues. The germline V and J ends were trimmed by 2 bases and 3 bases, with 8 bases remaining between them. Germline V lookup: CDR1 SGHAT, CDR2 FQNNGV. CDR3 residues: CASSLLRYYEQYF. CDR3 sequence (DNA): TGTGCCAGCAGCTTACTGCGGTACTACGAGCAGTACTTC. The full variable domain, its missing parts supplied by reference TRBV11-2 and TRBJ2-7, is EAGVAQSPRYKIIEKRQSVAFWCNPISGHATLYWYQQILGQGPKLLIQFQNNGVVDDSQLPKDRFSAERLKGVDSTLKIQPAKLEDSAVYLCASSLLRYYEQYFGPGTRLTVT.

V usage is TRBV11-3 and J usage is TRBJ2-1, with a possible D match to TRBD1 (6 bases). This CDR3 has 15 amino acids. The V gene's germline CDR1 is SGHNT and CDR2 YENEEA. V dropped 1 base and J dropped 0 bases, with 7 bases sitting between them. The CDR3 region is CASSLGTASYNEQFF. The CDR3 coding sequence is TGTGCCAGCAGCTTAGGGACAGCCTCCTACAATGAGCAGTTCTTC. The variable domain in full, completed from reference TRBV11-3 and TRBJ2-1, reads EAGVVQSPRYKIIEKKQPVAFWCNPISGHNTLYWYLQNLGQGPELLIRYENEEAVDDSQLPKDRFSAERLKGVDSTLKIQPAELGDSAVYLCASSLGTASYNEQFFGPGTRLTVL.

The chain is built from TRBV4-1 and TRBJ2-1; perhaps TRBD2 as D (6 bases). V was pared by 1 base and J by 9 bases, with 19 bases between. The germline gives CDR1 MGHRA, CDR2 YSYEKL. The CDR3 sequence is 16 residues long. The CDR3, as DNA: TGCGCCAGCAGCCAAGTACGGGGGACCCGAGTCAGTGAGCAGTTCTTC. Its protein is CASSQVRGTRVSEQFF.

The chain is built from TRBV5-6 and TRBJ1-1, with D hard to call. V dropped 1 base and J dropped 4 bases, with 11 bases sitting between them. This CDR3 has 14 residues. Germline CDR1 is SGHDT and CDR2 is YYEEEE. CDR3 sequence reads: CASSLLNGVTEAFF. The CDR3 DNA sequence: TGTGCCAGCAGCTTGCTAAATGGGGTCACTGAAGCTTTCTTT.

The chain uses TRBV6-1 and TRBJ1-4; D gene unclear. Trimming removed 6 bases at V and 5 bases at J, with 13 bases between. CDR1 and CDR2 (germline): MNHNS, SASEGT. This CDR3 comprises 14 residues. CDR3 region: CASRTLHPNEKLFF. CDR3 coding DNA: TGTGCCAGCAGAACGTTACACCCCAATGAAAAACTGTTTTTT.